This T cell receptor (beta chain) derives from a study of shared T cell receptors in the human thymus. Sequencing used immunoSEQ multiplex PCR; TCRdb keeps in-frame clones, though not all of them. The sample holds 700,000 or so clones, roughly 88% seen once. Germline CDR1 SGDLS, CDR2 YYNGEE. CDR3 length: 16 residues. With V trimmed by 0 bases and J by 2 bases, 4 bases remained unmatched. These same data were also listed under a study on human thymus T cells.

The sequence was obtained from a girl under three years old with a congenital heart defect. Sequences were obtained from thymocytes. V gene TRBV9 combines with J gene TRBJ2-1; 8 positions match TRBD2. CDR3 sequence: CASSVGRGAPYNEQFF. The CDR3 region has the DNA TGTGCCAGCAGCGTAGGGCGGGGGGCCCCCTACAATGAGCAGTTCTTC.